The 6 T cell receptor beta chains below all came from one sample that was sequenced in a study of T cell responses to AZD1222 COVID-19 vaccine. Here immunoSEQ multiplex PCR was the method, and the copy in TCRdb shows in-frame clones only, minus some. The sample contains 130,000 to 150,000 clones, around 91% of which appear only once. This sample comprised peripheral blood, obtained on day 0 of AZD1222 vaccination. These receptors originate from an adult in good health.

The gene calls are TRBV28 and TRBJ2-3; tentative D call: TRBD2 (5 bases). The germline gives CDR1 MDHEN, CDR2 SYDVKM. The CDR3 extends over 16 amino acids. With 8 bases removed from V and 3 bases from J, the gap between germline ends came to 21 bases. CDR3 sequence reads: CASYSREWGDTDTQYF. CDR3 bases: TGTGCCAGCTACTCCCGGGAATGGGGTGATACAGATACGCAGTATTTT. Using reference TRBV28 and TRBJ2-3 for the parts outside the CDR3, the full variable domain is DVKVTQSSRYLVKRTGEKVFLECVQDMDHENMFWYRQDPGLGLRLIYFSYDVKMKEKGDIPEGYSVSREKKERFSLILESASTNQTSMYLCASYSREWGDTDTQYFGPGTRLTVL.

The chain recombines TRBV19 with TRBJ1-1; D is possibly TRBD1 (6 bases). CDR1 LNHDA and CDR2 SQIVND come from the germline V gene (reference sequence). The CDR3 extends over 13 amino acids. Trimming took 4 bases from V and 3 from J, leaving 9 bases between them. The CDR3 is CASSTRGDTEAFF. The CDR3 region has the DNA TGTGCCAGTAGTACCAGGGGAGACACTGAAGCTTTCTTT.

This clone was observed once. This sequence joins TRBV28 and TRBJ2-3; D not certain. V dropped 3 bases and J dropped 2 bases, with 15 bases sitting between them. Germline values: CDR1 MDHEN, CDR2 SYDVKM. The CDR3 covers 16 residues. The CDR3 region has the DNA TGTGCCAGCAGTTTCCCCGTGCTGAGCATCACAGATACGCAGTATTTT. Translation gives CASSFPVLSITDTQYF.

CDR3 DNA sequence: TGTGCCATTTCGGGGTGGGACAGGGGTAACTATGGCTACACCTTC. This codes for CAISGWDRGNYGYTF. The chain recombines TRBV10-3 with TRBJ1-2; TRBD1 matches 10 bases. The CDR3 consists of 15 residues. The J segment lost 1 base and the V segment lost 9 bases, leaving 8 bases of the junction unmatched. Germline values: CDR1 ENHRY, CDR2 SYGVKD.

This clone is labeled as medium-sized (0.01 to 0.1%). V gene TRBV9 combines with J gene TRBJ2-1; D not resolved. CDR1 is SGDLS and CDR2 is YYNGEE in the germline V gene. The CDR3 has 13 amino acids. Trimming took off 0 bases at V and 6 bases at J, with 7 bases between the two ends. The CDR3: CASSVGHPNEQFF. CDR3 DNA: TGTGCCAGCAGCGTAGGTCACCCCAATGAGCAGTTCTTC.

The sample holds one count of this clone. The V and J genes are TRBV3-1 (or the pseudogene TRBV3-2) and TRBJ2-2; TRBD2 aligns across 10 bases. Germline CDR1 and CDR2: LGHDT and YNNKEL (reference sequence). CDR3 size: 20 residues. J gave up 5 bases and V 0 bases, and 15 bases lay outside the gene matches. Written as DNA, the CDR3 is TGTGCCAGCAGCCAAGATAAGGGTACGGCTAGCGGGAGAGGGACCGGGGAGCTGTTTTTT. Protein: CASSQDKGTASGRGTGELFF.